This T cell receptor (beta chain) stems from a study of cytomegalovirus exposure and HLA in healthy donors. Study summary: It was reported in a later analysis that the 120 validation repertoires used the same platform as the 550 to 800 first-cohort repertoires.

The method was immunoSEQ multiplex PCR; TCRdb's version includes in-frame clones alone and lacks a portion of them. The sample lists 92,000 or so clones; around 96% were seen once. This CDR3 has 13 amino acids. V was pared by 5 bases and J by 4 bases, with 4 bases of the junction left unmatched. The germline V gene has CDR1 SGHDT and CDR2 YYEEEE. The source material was PBMCs. This clonotype originated in a man younger than 30 in good health and CMV-seronegative. The chain has TRBV5-6 and TRBJ1-2, with 8 bases fitting TRBD1. The CDR3: CASRTGGPYGYTF. The CDR3 bases are TGTGCCAGCAGAACAGGGGGACCCTATGGCTACACCTTC. The whole variable domain, filled in from reference TRBV5-6 and TRBJ1-2, reads DAGVTQSPTHLIKTRGQQVTLRCSPKSGHDTVSWYQQALGQGPQFIFQYYEEEERQRGNFPDRFSGHQFPNYSSELNVNALLLGDSALYLCASRTGGPYGYTFGSGTRLTVV.